Listed below are T cell receptor beta chains from one sample, sequenced in a study of T-cell memory formation after mild COVID-19. MiXCR was run by TCRdb on the 5' RACE reads, yielding one entry per CDR3 protein. The repertoire holds roughly 29,000 distinct CDR3 sequences, 9% to 15% seen once, with around 15% in the top ten. Sequenced: PBMCs or a T cell subset sorted from them (not recorded which). The receptors were gathered from an adult woman who had mild COVID-19 (a few samples of this study predate the infection). Cell type and time point are not known. Each CDR3 is given with its conserved first and last residue. The D gene is left open where the match is weak. Clone size is stated in some rows and not others, as once, few, many or a class when expanded.

j_call | clone_size | v_call | d_call | cdr3_aa | cdr3_nt
TRBJ1-6 | many | TRBV27 | TRBD1 | CASRPTGFRSPLHF | TGTGCCAGCAGGCCGACAGGGTTCAGGTCACCCCTCCACTTT
TRBJ2-7 | many | TRBV20-1 | TRBD2 | CSSSPSRGVTGEQYF | TGCAGTTCTTCCCCTTCGCGGGGGGTGACGGGAGAGCAGTACTTC
TRBJ2-3 | NA | TRBV7-3 | TRBD1 | CASSSGQGTDTQYF | TGTGCCAGCAGCTCGGGACAGGGAACAGATACGCAGTATTTT
TRBJ1-1 | many | TRBV30 | NA | CAWRFGGVGTEAFF | TGTGCCTGGAGATTTGGAGGGGTGGGCACTGAAGCTTTCTTT
TRBJ1-1 | many | TRBV20-1 | NA | CSASGNTEAFF | TGCAGTGCTTCCGGGAACACTGAAGCTTTCTTT
TRBJ1-1 | many | TRBV20-1 | TRBD1 | CSARGGGGNTEAFF | TGCAGTGCCCGAGGGGGCGGCGGGAACACTGAAGCTTTCTTT
TRBJ2-1 | many | TRBV9 | TRBD1 | CASSDGTGSNEQFF | TGTGCCAGCAGCGACGGGACAGGGAGCAATGAGCAGTTCTTC
TRBJ2-1 | many | TRBV29-1 | NA | CSVVTAVPYNEQFF | TGCAGCGTTGTCACAGCCGTCCCTTACAATGAGCAGTTCTTC
TRBJ2-1 | many | TRBV7-8 | TRBD2 | CASSLDELAVEDFNEQFF | TGTGCCAGCAGCTTGGACGAACTAGCGGTCGAAGATTTCAATGAGCAGTTCTTC
TRBJ2-2 | many | TRBV4-1 | NA | CASSQDHGGTPNTGELFF | TGCGCCAGCAGCCAAGATCATGGGGGGACCCCTAACACCGGGGAGCTGTTTTTT
TRBJ2-1 | many | TRBV6-2/TRBV6-3 | NA | CASKKPSYNEQFF | TGTGCCAGCAAGAAGCCTTCCTACAATGAGCAGTTCTTC
TRBJ1-1 | many | TRBV6-1 | NA | CASIRSRVDTEAFF | TGTGCCAGCATCAGGTCAAGGGTGGACACTGAAGCTTTCTTT
TRBJ2-1 | many | TRBV5-1 | TRBD2 | CASSPGTSGSNEQFF | TGCGCCAGCAGCCCCGGGACTAGCGGGAGTAACGAGCAGTTCTTC
TRBJ2-3 | NA | TRBV27 | NA | CASSWRGRQYF | TGTGCCAGCAGTTGGCGGGGGCGGCAGTATTTT
TRBJ2-2 | many | TRBV6-6 | TRBD2 | CASSYQRELAGGTGELFF | TGTGCCAGCAGTTACCAACGGGAACTAGCGGGGGGTACCGGGGAGCTGTTTTTT
TRBJ1-1 | many | TRBV20-1 | NA | CSATLSGGEAFF | TGCAGTGCTACCCTATCGGGAGGGGAAGCTTTCTTT
TRBJ2-7 | many | TRBV5-1 | TRBD2 | CASTWGGITYEQYF | TGCGCCAGCACCTGGGGGGGTATCACCTACGAGCAGTACTTC
TRBJ2-4 | NA | TRBV24-1 | TRBD1 | CATSDPSGRGSAKNIQYF | TGTGCCACCAGTGACCCAAGCGGCAGGGGGTCAGCCAAAAACATTCAGTACTTC
TRBJ2-6 | many | TRBV20-1 | NA | CSARGARTSSGANVLTF | TGCAGTGCTAGAGGTGCACGCACTTCCTCTGGGGCCAACGTCCTGACTTTC
TRBJ2-3 | NA | TRBV12-3/TRBV12-4 | TRBD2 | CASSSPGGQGDTQYF | TGTGCCAGCAGCTCCCCGGGGGGGCAGGGAGATACGCAGTATTTT
TRBJ2-7 | many | TRBV9 | NA | CASSVDETSSYEQYF | TGTGCCAGCAGCGTAGACGAGACCAGCTCCTACGAGCAGTACTTC
TRBJ2-6 | many | TRBV27 | TRBD1 | CASSLSALGTGTITGANVLTF | TGTGCCAGCAGTTTATCGGCCCTCGGGACAGGGACAATAACTGGGGCCAACGTCCTGACTTTC
TRBJ2-1 | many | TRBV20-1 | TRBD2 | CSADGLVVNEQFF | TGCAGTGCTGACGGACTAGTAGTCAATGAGCAGTTCTTC
TRBJ1-1 | many | TRBV18 | NA | CASSSSRTEAFF | TGTGCCAGCTCAAGTTCTAGGACTGAAGCTTTCTTT
TRBJ2-7 | many | TRBV7-2 | NA | CASSFGESSSYEQYF | TGTGCCAGCAGCTTTGGGGAGTCAAGCTCCTACGAGCAGTACTTC
TRBJ1-4 | many | TRBV23-1 | NA | CASSQSGLLATNEKLFF | TGCGCCAGCAGTCAATCGGGGCTTCTTGCAACTAATGAAAAACTGTTTTTT
TRBJ2-1 | many | TRBV4-1 | NA | CASSQEEAGEQFF | TGCGCCAGCAGCCAAGAGGAGGCTGGAGAGCAGTTCTTC
TRBJ1-1 | many | TRBV5-1 | NA | CASSLDAELGTEAFF | TGCGCCAGCAGCTTGGACGCGGAACTGGGCACTGAAGCTTTCTTT
TRBJ2-7 | many | TRBV20-1 | NA | CSALRPSVVEQYF | TGCAGTGCCTTAAGACCCTCTGTAGTCGAGCAGTACTTC
TRBJ2-3 | many | TRBV4-1 | NA | CASSQEVGRTDTQYF | TGCGCCAGCAGCCAAGAGGTGGGGAGGACAGATACGCAGTATTTT
TRBJ2-7 | many | TRBV20-1 | NA | CSARFQGHYEQYF | TGCAGTGCTAGATTCCAGGGTCACTACGAGCAGTACTTC
TRBJ2-5 | many | TRBV12-3/TRBV12-4 | TRBD2 | CASSLYGGGAGETQYF | TGTGCCAGCAGTTTATATGGCGGGGGGGCCGGGGAGACCCAGTACTTC
TRBJ1-3 | many | TRBV2 | NA | CASRDTGFISGNTIYF | TGTGCCAGCAGAGATACTGGGTTCATCTCTGGAAACACCATATATTTT